The source of this TCR beta chain is a study of cytomegalovirus exposure and HLA in healthy donors. Losses at the gene ends were 3 bases for V and 7 bases for J; bases not matched to a gene: 10. The germline V gene has CDR1 WSHSY and CDR2 SAAADI. The CDR3 has 15 amino acids. The repertoire was sequenced with immunoSEQ multiplex PCR; TCRdb's copy has only in-frame clones and lacks some. The profile shows some 56,000 clones, approximately 94% of them singletons. This clone was recorded only once. This TCR came from a young man in good health and CMV-seronegative. The V and J genes are TRBV10-2 and TRBJ1-2; 8 nucleotides match TRBD1. The material sequenced was PBMCs. CDR3 in DNA: TGCGCCAGCAGTGATACCGCCGGCAGGGGGCTTGGCTACACCTTC. It specifies CASSDTAGRGLGYTF.